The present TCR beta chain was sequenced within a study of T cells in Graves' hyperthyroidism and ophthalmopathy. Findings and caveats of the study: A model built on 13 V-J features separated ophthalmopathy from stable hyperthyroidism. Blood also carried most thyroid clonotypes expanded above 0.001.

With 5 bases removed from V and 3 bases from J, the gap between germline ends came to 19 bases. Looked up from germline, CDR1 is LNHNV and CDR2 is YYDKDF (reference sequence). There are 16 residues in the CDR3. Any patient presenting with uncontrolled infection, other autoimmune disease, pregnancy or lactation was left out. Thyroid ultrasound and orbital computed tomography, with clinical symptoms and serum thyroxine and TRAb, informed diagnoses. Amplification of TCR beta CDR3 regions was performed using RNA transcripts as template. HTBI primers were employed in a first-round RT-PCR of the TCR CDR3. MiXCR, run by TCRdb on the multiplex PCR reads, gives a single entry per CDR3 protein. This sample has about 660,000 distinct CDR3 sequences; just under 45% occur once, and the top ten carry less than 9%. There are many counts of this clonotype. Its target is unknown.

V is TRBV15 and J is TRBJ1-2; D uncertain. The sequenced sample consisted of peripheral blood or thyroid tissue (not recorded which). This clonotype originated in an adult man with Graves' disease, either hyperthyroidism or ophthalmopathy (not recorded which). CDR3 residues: CATSGGLGGSYYGYTF. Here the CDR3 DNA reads TGTGCCACCAGCGGCGGACTTGGAGGGTCTTACTATGGCTACACCTTC.